A single sample gave rise to the 18 T cell receptor beta chains below, sequenced in a study of blood T cell repertoires in COVID-19. TCRdb's table, derived via immunoSEQ multiplex PCR, lists solely in-frame clones and lacks some. The sample includes over 450,000 clones, about 89% seen only once; the top ten take roughly 8%. Sequenced material: peripheral blood. All receptors come from a woman aged 45-59 years with COVID-19, enrolled during active disease.

The rearrangement joins TRBV5-4 to TRBJ2-3; TRBD2 agrees at 7 bases. This CDR3 contains 15 residues. Trimming took 0 bases from V and 2 from J; bases not matched to a gene: 3. Looked up from germline, CDR1 is SGHNT and CDR2 is YYREEE (reference sequence). Here the CDR3 DNA reads TGTGCCAGCAGCTTGGCCGGACTAGACACAGATACGCAGTATTTT. It translates to CASSLAGLDTDTQYF.

The chain couples TRBV2 to TRBJ1-2; perhaps TRBD1 as D (6 bases). CDR3 size: 17 residues. Germline lookup yields CDR1 SNHLY and CDR2 FYNNEI. V lost 7 bases, J lost 5 bases, and 26 bases lay in between. CDR3 residues: CASIPRGGAGGMYGYTF. For the CDR3, the DNA is TGTGCCAGCATCCCAAGGGGGGGGGCGGGCGGAATGTATGGCTACACCTTC.

The chain combines TRBV5-6 with TRBJ2-3; 12 bases match TRBD1. In germline, CDR1 is SGHDT, CDR2 YYEEEE. The CDR3 covers 15 residues. The trim removed 2 bases at V and 4 bases at J, leaving 2 bases unmatched. The chain's CDR3 is CASSLGTGGADTQYF. In DNA, the CDR3 is TGTGCCAGCAGCTTAGGGACAGGGGGCGCAGATACGCAGTATTTT.

V and J are TRBV9 and TRBJ1-2, with a tentative D call TRBD1 (6 bases). The germline V and J ends were trimmed by 4 bases and 3 bases, with 10 bases remaining between them. This CDR3 region has 13 residues. Per germline, CDR1 SGDLS and CDR2 YYNGEE. The CDR3 reads CASSIRQDYGYTF. CDR3 in DNA: TGTGCCAGCAGCATCCGACAGGACTATGGCTACACCTTC.

The chain recombines TRBV5-8 with TRBJ1-1, with D possibly being TRBD1 (5 bases). Germline lookup yields CDR1 SGHTS and CDR2 YDEGEE. Trimming stripped 5 bases from V and 1 base from J, with 15 bases between. The CDR3 has 15 residues. CDR3 nucleotide sequence: TGTGCCAGCAGTCCTCTACAGGCACCGAACACTGAAGCTTTCTTT. It codes for CASSPLQAPNTEAFF.

The chain links TRBV30 to TRBJ2-2, with 7 bases aligning to TRBD1. V lost 6 bases to trimming and J lost 4 bases; unmatched junction nucleotides: 8. This CDR3 has 14 residues. Germline CDR1 and CDR2: GTSNPN and SVGIG (reference sequence). The CDR3 nucleotides are TGTGCCTGCCCCCCGGACAGGCGCACCGGGGAGCTGTTTTTT. Translation: CACPPDRRTGELFF. Full variable domain (rest looked up from reference TRBV30 and TRBJ2-2): SQTIHQWPATLVQPVGSPLSLECTVEGTSNPNLYWYRQAAGRGLQLLFYSVGIGQISSEVPQNLSASRPQDRQFILSSKKLLLSDSGFYLCACPPDRRTGELFFGEGSRLTVL.

V gene TRBV6-5 combines with J gene TRBJ1-5; maybe TRBD1 (6 bases). Deletions cut 6 bases from V and 6 bases from J, with 15 bases between. CDR1 and CDR2 (germline): MNHEY, SVGAGI. This CDR3 contains 14 residues. The DNA for the CDR3 is TGTGCCAGCAGAAAGGGGGGGGCAGGTCAGCCCCAGCATTTT. Its protein product is CASRKGGAGQPQHF.

J is TRBJ1-5 and V is TRBV6-5, with TRBD1 identical over 7 bases. Germline CDR1 MNHEY, CDR2 SVGAGI. This CDR3 spans 15 amino acids. V shed 5 bases, J shed 4 bases, and the junction held 8 bases outside the gene matches. In DNA form, the CDR3 reads TGTGCCAGCAGTCCCCGACAGGGTAGGAATCAGCCCCAGCATTTT. It encodes CASSPRQGRNQPQHF.

The chain employs TRBV7-9 and TRBJ1-5; 10 bases fit TRBD1. The CDR3 is 15 residues long. After removal of 4 bases from V and 8 bases from J, the junction contained 8 bases not matched to a gene. The V gene's germline CDR1 is SEHNR and CDR2 FQNEAQ (reference sequence). The CDR3 spells CASSSGTGAPEPQHF. The CDR3 bases are TGTGCCAGCAGCTCCGGGACAGGGGCACCCGAGCCCCAGCATTTT.

This clone was recorded a few times. This chain uses TRBV27 with TRBJ2-7; D gene ambiguous. Germline CDR1 is MNHEY and CDR2 is SMNVEV (reference sequence). Between the trimmed V and J ends, which lost 3 bases and 0 bases, there was a span of 9 bases. The CDR3 contains 14 residues. The CDR3 DNA reads as TGTGCCAGCAGTTTCCGGGTGGACTCCTACGAGCAGTACTTC. Translating it yields CASSFRVDSYEQYF.

This clone was observed once. The chain links TRBV5-1 to TRBJ2-5, with TRBD1 matching 7 bases. The CDR3 runs to 13 residues. Germline-derived CDR1 and CDR2 are SGHRS and YFSETQ. V shed 4 bases and J 5 bases; nucleotides not matched to a gene: 5. The CDR3 region is CASSRQGEETQYF. For the CDR3, the DNA is TGCGCCAGCAGCCGACAGGGAGAGGAGACCCAGTACTTC.

This chain links TRBV30 with TRBJ1-1; a possible D gene is TRBD1 (5 bases). This CDR3 comprises 14 residues. The V and J ends lost 4 bases and 0 bases respectively, with 12 bases between them. The germline V gene encodes CDR1 GTSNPN and CDR2 SVGIG (reference sequence). Here the CDR3 reads CAWTRGIMNTEAFF. The CDR3 coding sequence is TGTGCCTGGACAAGGGGAATCATGAACACTGAAGCTTTCTTT.

In regard to this clone: Other nucleotide sequences from this sample produce the same CDR3. This chain joins TRBV10-1 and TRBJ1-1; D unclear. Germline CDR1 reads WNHNN; CDR2 reads SYGVQD (reference sequence). CDR3 length equals 13 residues. Trimming took off 4 bases at V and 0 bases at J, with 6 bases between the two ends. The CDR3 is CASSGQLNTEAFF. The CDR3 DNA sequence: TGCGCCAGCAGTGGGCAGTTGAACACTGAAGCTTTCTTT.

V and J are TRBV4-1 and TRBJ1-1; TRBD1 matches 8 bases. CDR1 and CDR2 (germline): MGHRA, YSYEKL. Trimming at V came to 1 base and at J to 0 bases, leaving 4 bases not matched to a gene. The CDR3 has 16 amino acids. For the CDR3, the DNA is TGCGCCAGCAGCCAAGCACAGGGGGTCATGAACACTGAAGCTTTCTTT. As protein: CASSQAQGVMNTEAFF.

This clone was counted once. V usage is TRBV30 and J usage is TRBJ1-1; D unclear. Germline assignment: CDR1 GTSNPN and CDR2 SVGIG (reference sequence). This CDR3 spans 13 amino acids. The CDR3 protein is CARKTAASREAFF. The CDR3, as DNA: TGTGCTCGCAAGACGGCAGCCTCTAGGGAAGCTTTCTTT.

The chain has TRBV6-1 and TRBJ1-4; a weak D match, TRBD1 (5 bases). The V gene's germline CDR1 is MNHNS and CDR2 SASEGT. The CDR3 contains 15 residues. V was cut by 0 bases and J by 5 bases, with 10 bases left in between. The CDR3 reads CASSEAGRDNEKLFF. CDR3 in DNA: TGTGCCAGCAGTGAAGCCGGGAGGGACAATGAAAAACTGTTTTTT.

CDR3 residues: CASSFEPGQNTEAFF. The CDR3 nucleotides read TGCGCCAGCAGCTTTGAACCCGGACAGAACACTGAAGCTTTCTTT. The V gene is TRBV5-1, the J gene TRBJ1-1; D possibly corresponds to TRBD1 (5 bases). Germline CDR1 SGHRS, CDR2 YFSETQ. Between the trimmed V and J ends, which lost 2 bases and 1 base, there was a span of 12 bases. The CDR3 spans 15 residues. Using reference TRBV5-1 and TRBJ1-1 for the parts outside the CDR3, the full variable domain is KAGVTQTPRYLIKTRGQQVTLSCSPISGHRSVSWYQQTPGQGLQFLFEYFSETQRNKGNFPGRFSGRQFSNSRSEMNVSTLELGDSALYLCASSFEPGQNTEAFFGQGTRLTVV.

V and J are TRBV4-1 and TRBJ1-2, with D perhaps matching TRBD1 (5 bases). Germline lookup yields CDR1 MGHRA and CDR2 YSYEKL. CDR3 length: 15 residues. Trimming stripped 0 bases from V and 2 bases from J, with 10 bases between. The CDR3 protein is CASSQEGAANYGYTF. CDR3 bases: TGCGCCAGCAGCCAAGAAGGGGCGGCAAACTATGGCTACACCTTC.